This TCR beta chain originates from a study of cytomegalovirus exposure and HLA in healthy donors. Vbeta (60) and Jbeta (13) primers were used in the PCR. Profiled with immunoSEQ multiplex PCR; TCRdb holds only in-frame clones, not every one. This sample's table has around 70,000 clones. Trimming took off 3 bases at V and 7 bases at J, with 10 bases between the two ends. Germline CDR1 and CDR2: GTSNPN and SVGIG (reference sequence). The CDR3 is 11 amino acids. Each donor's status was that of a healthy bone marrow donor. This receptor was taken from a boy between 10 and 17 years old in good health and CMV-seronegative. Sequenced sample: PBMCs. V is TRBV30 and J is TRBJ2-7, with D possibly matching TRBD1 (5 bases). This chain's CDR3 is CAWSRQGEQYF. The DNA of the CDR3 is TGTGCCTGGAGCAGGCAGGGTGAGCAGTACTTC.